Sequencing of this TCR beta chain was carried out in a study of blood T cell repertoires in COVID-19. Repertoires were generated with immunoSEQ multiplex PCR, while TCRdb's copy carries only in-frame clones and drops some. The profile shows around 190,000 clones, around 83% of them singletons. The sample taken for sequencing was peripheral blood. The source of this sequence is a woman in her fifties or sixties with acute or convalescent COVID-19.

The CDR3 DNA sequence: TGTGCCAGCACAAGGCCGGGATATGGCTACACCTTC. It yields the protein CASTRPGYGYTF. The chain carries TRBV5-4 and TRBJ1-2, with no clear D. The CDR3 covers 12 residues. Germline V gives CDR1 SGHNT, CDR2 YYREEE (reference sequence). V dropped 6 bases and J dropped 5 bases, with 11 bases sitting between them.